A selection of T cell receptor beta chains follows, all from one sample in a study of blood T cell repertoires in COVID-19. Repertoires were generated with immunoSEQ multiplex PCR, while TCRdb's copy carries only in-frame clones and drops some. The data contain some 120,000 clones, 75% to 85% of them singletons. Source material: peripheral blood. Source of these receptors: a middle-aged man with active or convalescent COVID-19. Each CDR3 is given with its conserved first and last residue. D genes are given only for firm matches. Expanded clones get a size class; other rows say once, few or many, or leave the size out.

CDR3 length	V gene	J gene	clone size	D gene	CDR3 DNA	CDR3 protein
14	TRBV6-4	TRBJ2-2	many	.	TGTGCCAGCAGTCGAGACTCCACCACCGGGGAGCTGTTTTTT	CASSRDSTTGELFF
12	TRBV10-3	TRBJ2-5	few	.	TGTGCCATCGCCGAAAGGGGAGAGACCCAGTACTTC	CAIAERGETQYF
17	TRBV7-7	TRBJ1-3	.	TRBD1	TGTGCTAGCAGCCCCCTGGACAGGGGGCTCTCTGGAAACACCATATATTTT	CASSPLDRGLSGNTIYF
16	TRBV11-3	TRBJ2-5	.	TRBD2	TGTGCCAGCTCGCCCGGGGCTAGCGGGTCTAAAGAGACCCAGTACTTC	CASSPGASGSKETQYF
11	TRBV28	TRBJ2-7	.	.	TGTGCCAGCAGTGAAGAGTACGAGCAGTACTTC	CASSEEYEQYF
15	TRBV4-3	TRBJ2-1	few	.	TGCGCCAGCAGCCGGGCCCGGTCCTCCTACAATGAGCAGTTCTTC	CASSRARSSYNEQFF
16	TRBV9	TRBJ2-3	.	TRBD1	TGTGCCAGCAGCGTCCACACAGGGGCGAGCACAGATACGCAGTATTTT	CASSVHTGASTDTQYF
20	TRBV4-1	TRBJ1-4	once	TRBD1	TGCGCCAGCAGCCAACAAAGTCCCGGGACAGGGACTGCAACTAATGAAAAACTGTTTTTT	CASSQQSPGTGTATNEKLFF
16	TRBV18	TRBJ1-6	many	TRBD1	TGTGCCAGCTCACCACGGGACAGTAGATCGGGATCACCCCTCCACTTT	CASSPRDSRSGSPLHF
14	TRBV5-1	TRBJ2-2	.	.	TGCGCCAGCTGGGCGGGGACGAACACCGGGGAGCTGTTTTTT	CASWAGTNTGELFF
15	TRBV9	TRBJ2-1	.	.	TGTGCCAGCAGCGTAGGAGAAACCTCCTACAATGAGCAGTTCTTC	CASSVGETSYNEQFF
16	TRBV9	TRBJ2-1	.	.	TGTGCCAGCACCGGGGAAGTAGCGGTAGCCTACAATGAGCAGTTCTTC	CASTGEVAVAYNEQFF
14	TRBV6-1	TRBJ2-5	.	.	TGTGCCAGCAGTGAAGCAGGGGGGGGAGAGACCCAGTACTTC	CASSEAGGGETQYF
15	TRBV3-1/TRBV3-2	TRBJ1-2	.	.	TGTGCCAGCAGCCAAGTGACTAGGAGGGACTATGGCTACACCTTC	CASSQVTRRDYGYTF
15	TRBV4-2	TRBJ2-7	once	TRBD1	TGTGCCAGCAGCCGGGACAGGGGAAATTCCTACGAGCAGTACTTC	CASSRDRGNSYEQYF
16	TRBV27	TRBJ1-2	.	TRBD1	TGTGCCAGCAGTTCCCCCGGGACAGGGACCGCCTATGGCTACACCTTC	CASSSPGTGTAYGYTF
15	TRBV11-2	TRBJ1-2	.	.	TGTGCCAGCAGCTTACGCTCTCAGGGTACCTATGGCTACACCTTC	CASSLRSQGTYGYTF
18	TRBV5-4	TRBJ2-3	few	TRBD2	TGTGCCAGCAGCGAACTAGCGGGGGTAAATCTTGGGGCAGATACGCAGTATTTT	CASSELAGVNLGADTQYF
16	TRBV24-1	TRBJ2-5	.	.	TGTGCCACCAGTGATGTAACGCGGAGAGGGCCTGAGACCCAGTACTTC	CATSDVTRRGPETQYF
15	TRBV5-4	TRBJ2-2	.	.	TGCGCCAGCAGCGGCGAGGGGGGGAGGCCCGGGGAGCTGTTTTTT	CASSGEGGRPGELFF